The 6 T cell receptor beta chains below were found in one sample sequenced in a study of early T cells in non-severe SARS-CoV-2 infection. TCRdb processed the 5' RACE reads anew with MiXCR; each CDR3 protein has one entry. Of tens of thousands of distinct CDR3 sequences listed, over 4.5% are singletons. The material sequenced was whole blood. Receptors were obtained from an adult who was a healthcare worker with PCR-confirmed SARS-CoV-2 infection or an uninfected control (not recorded which).

J is TRBJ2-2 and V is TRBV5-1; D unresolved. The V gene's germline CDR1 is SGHRS and CDR2 YFSETQ. The CDR3 extends over 14 amino acids. V was clipped by 3 bases and J by 1 base, with 7 bases between them. CDR3 bases: TGCGCCAGCAGCTCCACGATGAACACCGGGGAGCTGTTTTTT. It codes for CASSSTMNTGELFF.

This clonotype was found many times. The V call is TRBV5-5, the J call TRBJ1-2, with D hard to call. The germline V gene encodes CDR1 SGHKS and CDR2 YYEKEE (reference sequence). CDR3 length equals 13 residues. V was shortened by 2 bases and J by 4 bases, with 9 bases between the two germline ends. The CDR3 nucleotides are TGTGCCAGCAGCTTAAGCCCGTCCTATGGCTACACCTTC. Translation gives CASSLSPSYGYTF.

This clonotype was found many times. CDR3 sequence (DNA): TGTGCCAGCAGCCCGCGGCGCTCCGGACTAGCGGATTACTACGAGCAGTACTTC. Its translation is CASSPRRSGLADYYEQYF. The rearrangement uses TRBV7-2 and TRBJ2-7; TRBD2 aligns across 10 bases. This CDR3 comprises 18 residues. The ends lost 5 bases at V and 3 bases at J; junction bases unmatched: 16. Germline CDR1 reads SGHTA; CDR2 reads FQGNSA.

This clonotype was picked up a small number of times. The rearrangement joins TRBV12-3 or TRBV12-4 to TRBJ2-7, with a tentative D call TRBD2 (6 bases). The V gene lost 2 bases and the J gene lost 4 bases, with 9 bases spanning the gap. The CDR3 is 13 residues long. In nucleotides, the CDR3 is TGTGCCAGCAGTTTAACCGGGAGTTACGAGCAGTACTTC. Protein sequence: CASSLTGSYEQYF.

This clonotype was seen many times. The chain joins TRBV5-1 to TRBJ2-5; a weak D match, TRBD1 (6 bases). CDR1 and CDR2 (germline): SGHRS, YFSETQ. There are 14 residues in the CDR3. Trimming cost V 6 bases and J 2 bases, with 14 bases left between them. This CDR3 reads CASTFGTRQETQYF. For the CDR3, the DNA is TGCGCCAGCACCTTCGGGACAAGACAAGAGACCCAGTACTTC.

Ten or more counts support this clonotype. This chain uses TRBV30 with TRBJ1-2, with unresolved D. The germline CDR1 and CDR2 sequences are GTSNPN and SVGIG (reference sequence). The CDR3 consists of 13 residues. Between the trimmed V and J ends, which lost 4 bases and 6 bases, there was a span of 15 bases. CDR3 nucleotides: TGTGCCTGGACCCCTTTGCGGAGTGATGGCTACACCTTC. Translating it yields CAWTPLRSDGYTF.